The present T cell receptor (beta chain) was sequenced within a study of metastatic and nonmetastatic thyroid tumors. This clone was detected ten times or more. The entire patient cohort was treatment-naive prior to thyroid surgery. Trimming took 3 bases from V and 7 from J, leaving 10 bases between them. The CDR3 loop spans 13 amino acids. Authors' methods: The study took CDR3 differences across clinicopathological groups and made a distant-metastasis classifier for papillary thyroid cancer from them. Using MiXCR, TCRdb re-called clones from the PCR reads. The V and J calls were determined by TCRdb, not by the authors. The repertoire includes approximately 25,000 clones, 26% of them detected once, and around 17% sits in the top ten.

This sequence originates from a male donor with papillary thyroid cancer or a benign thyroid nodule (not recorded which). Some clones in this sample may be carry-over from other donors' samples. This chain links TRBV12-3 or TRBV12-4 with TRBJ1-5; D is ambiguous. The sample taken for sequencing was blood. DNA for the CDR3: TGTGCCAGCAGTTTTCGCCCGAGGCAGCCCCAGCATTTT. Residues: CASSFRPRQPQHF.